A single sample is the source of the 31 T cell receptor beta chains below, sequenced in a study of cytomegalovirus exposure and HLA in healthy donors. 60 Vbeta and 13 Jbeta primers were used in PCR. Assay used: immunoSEQ multiplex PCR; TCRdb lists only in-frame clones, some missing. The sample has about 150,000 clones; over 70% are singletons. The sample was PBMCs. The receptors come from a man aged 25-45 years in good health and CMV-seropositive.

The genes are TRBV7-8 and TRBJ2-3; the D gene is possibly TRBD1 (6 bases). Between the trimmed V and J ends, which lost 5 bases and 0 bases, there was a span of 15 bases. CDR1 and CDR2 (germline): SGHVS, FQNEAQ. The CDR3 is made up of 16 amino acids. Here the CDR3 reads CASSPLRTVSTDTQYF. The CDR3 DNA is TGTGCCAGCAGCCCCCTTCGGACAGTTAGCACAGATACGCAGTATTTT.

The V and J genes are TRBV4-1 and TRBJ2-7, with a tentative D call TRBD2 (5 bases). The V end was cut by 3 bases, the J end by 1 base, with 10 bases between. The CDR3 is 14 amino acids. Germline CDR1 reads MGHRA; CDR2 reads YSYEKL. The CDR3 DNA follows: TGCGCCAGCAGCCATGCGGGTAGGTCCTACGAGCAGTACTTC. Translation: CASSHAGRSYEQYF.

This clone was seen a single time. The chain carries TRBV7-5 and TRBJ2-5; whether TRBD1, the table's D call, matches the DNA was not checked. TRBV7-5 is a known pseudogene. CDR3 length equals 17 residues. CDR3 residues: CARSTDYTNIRQETQYF. CDR3 nucleotide sequence: TGTGCCAGAAGCACCGATTACACGAATATTCGACAAGAGACCCAGTACTTC.

The chain combines TRBV21-1 with TRBJ1-5. TRBV21-1 represents a pseudogene. This CDR3 has 12 residues. The CDR3 protein is CASSKARQPQHF. DNA of the CDR3: TGTGCCAGCAGCAAAGCGCGTCAGCCCCAGCATTTT.

The rearrangement uses TRBV19 and TRBJ2-5; D not certain. The assigned J gene may be wrong: the sequence end matches TRBJ2-7 better. The CDR3 is 15 residues long. Per germline, CDR1 LNHDA and CDR2 SQIVND (reference sequence). CDR3 region: CASSKAGLTSYEQYF. DNA of the CDR3: TGTGCCAGTAGTAAGGCAGGCCTAACGTCCTACGAGCAGTACTTC.

The chain joins TRBV23-1 to TRBJ1-5; D gene unclear. TRBV23-1 is an open reading frame whose function is uncertain. The CDR3 covers 15 residues. Trimming shortened V by 0 bases and J by 3 bases, and 9 bases separated the two germline ends. The CDR3 DNA reads as TGCGCCAGCAGTCAATCGGAGGGTATCAATCAGCCCCAGCATTTT. Its translation: CASSQSEGINQPQHF.

This clone was counted only a few times. The chain carries TRBV5-8 and TRBJ2-7; the match to TRBD1 covers 10 bases. This CDR3 region has 15 residues. The V gene's germline CDR1 is SGHTS and CDR2 YDEGEE. The ends lost 2 bases at V and 5 bases at J; junction bases unmatched: 7. CDR3 in amino acids: CASSFQGQGLNEQYF. The DNA for the CDR3 is TGTGCCAGCAGCTTCCAGGGACAGGGGCTCAACGAGCAGTACTTC.

The chain employs TRBV19 and TRBJ1-1; D uncertain. This CDR3 region has 14 residues. Per the germline V gene, CDR1 is LNHDA and CDR2 is SQIVND (reference sequence). The germline V and J ends were trimmed by 1 base and 2 bases, with 8 bases remaining between them. The CDR3 loop reads CASSIASGNTEAFF. The CDR3 DNA follows: TGTGCCAGTAGTATAGCCTCGGGAAACACTGAAGCTTTCTTT.

This chain connects TRBV4-3 to TRBJ1-6; tentative D call: TRBD1 (5 bases). With 0 bases removed from V and 8 bases from J, the gap between germline ends came to 11 bases. Per germline, CDR1 LGHNA and CDR2 YSLEER. CDR3 length: 15 residues. The CDR3 loop is CASSQEGRADSPLHF. CDR3 in DNA: TGCGCCAGCAGCCAAGAAGGCAGGGCGGATTCACCCCTCCACTTT.

The J gene is TRBJ1-3, the V gene TRBV5-4; D is undetermined. The germline gives CDR1 SGHNT, CDR2 YYREEE (reference sequence). Between the trimmed V and J ends, which lost 2 bases and 0 bases, there was a span of 9 bases. The CDR3 runs 15 residues. This chain's CDR3 is CASSLTEVSGNTIYF. The CDR3 DNA sequence: TGTGCCAGCAGCTTAACAGAAGTCTCTGGAAACACCATATATTTT. Combining the CDR3 with reference TRBV5-4 and TRBJ1-3 gives the whole variable domain ETGVTQSPTHLIKTRGQQVTLRCSSQSGHNTVSWYQQALGQGPQFIFQYYREEENGRGNFPPRFSGLQFPNYSSELNVNALELDDSALYLCASSLTEVSGNTIYFGEGSWLTVV.

The chain uses TRBV7-9 and TRBJ1-1, with no clear D. The CDR3 extends over 15 amino acids. Deletions cut 0 bases from V and 2 bases from J, with 10 bases between. CDR1 SEHNR and CDR2 FQNEAQ come from the germline V gene (reference sequence). The CDR3 sequence is CASSLAAGPNTEAFF. In nucleotides, the CDR3 is TGTGCCAGCAGCTTAGCGGCAGGCCCCAACACTGAAGCTTTCTTT.

This clone showed up just a few times. V gene TRBV5-4 combines with J gene TRBJ1-1; D may be TRBD1 (6 bases). V dropped 4 bases and J dropped 0 bases, with 13 bases sitting between them. The CDR3 sequence is 15 residues long. CDR1 SGHNT and CDR2 YYREEE come from the germline V gene (reference sequence). The CDR3 here is CASSLAGTLNTEAFF. CDR3 nucleotides: TGTGCCAGCAGCCTAGCCGGGACATTGAACACTGAAGCTTTCTTT.

The rearrangement uses TRBV30 and TRBJ2-6, with D maybe TRBD2 (7 bases). This CDR3 is built from 11 residues. Germline V gene data show CDR1 as GTSNPN and CDR2 as SVGIG (reference sequence). V dropped 6 bases and J dropped 13 bases, with 13 bases sitting between them. The CDR3 DNA reads TGTGCCTGTGGGGGGAGGGGGGTCCTGACTTTC. Its translation is CACGGRGVLTF. The variable domain in full, with the rest retrieved from reference TRBV30 and TRBJ2-6, is SQTIHQWPATLVQPVGSPLSLECTVEGTSNPNLYWYRQAAGRGLQLLFYSVGIGQISSEVPQNLSASRPQDRQFILSSKKLLLSDSGFYLCACGGRGVLTFGAGSRLTVL.

The chain combines TRBV6-5 with TRBJ2-7; TRBD1 might be the D (6 bases). From germline, CDR1 is MNHEY and CDR2 SVGAGI. CDR3 length: 14 residues. With 10 bases removed from V and 7 bases from J, the gap between germline ends came to 23 bases. CDR3 nucleotide sequence: TGTGCCACCCAACAGGGCCTCATGTATGGAGAGCAGTACTTC. This encodes CATQQGLMYGEQYF.

The chain couples TRBV27 to TRBJ2-2; D unclear. The CDR3 has 12 residues. Trimming cost V 2 bases and J 8 bases, with 6 bases left between them. From germline, CDR1 is MNHEY and CDR2 SMNVEV (reference sequence). In nucleotides, the CDR3 is TGTGCCAGCAGTTTAGCCGGGGGGGAGCTGTTTTTT. As protein: CASSLAGGELFF.

The gene calls are TRBV29-1 and TRBJ2-7; D may be TRBD2 (5 bases). Germline V gene data show CDR1 as SQVTM and CDR2 as ANQGSEA. The CDR3 totals 16 residues. Trimming cost V 7 bases and J 1 base, with 23 bases left between them. CDR3 bases: TGCAGCGCCGCGGGTTTGCAAAACCGCAGTTCCTACGAGCAGTACTTC. This sequence encodes CSAAGLQNRSSYEQYF.

The rearrangement uses TRBV27 and TRBJ2-2, with 9 bases lining up with TRBD2. The CDR3 spans 17 residues. V was pared by 3 bases and J by 2 bases, with 7 bases of the junction left unmatched. Per germline, CDR1 MNHEY and CDR2 SMNVEV (reference sequence). CDR3 sequence reads: CASSLFGLAGNTGELFF. The CDR3 DNA follows: TGTGCCAGCAGTTTGTTTGGTCTAGCGGGAAACACCGGGGAGCTGTTTTTT.

This clone was counted a single time. This rearrangement joins TRBV7-9 to TRBJ1-1; D possibly corresponds to TRBD1 (6 bases). Germline-derived CDR1 and CDR2 are SEHNR and FQNEAQ (reference sequence). The CDR3 runs 15 residues. V lost 5 bases to trimming and J lost 1 base, with 14 bases between them. CDR3 region: CASSVSGTRNTEAFF. CDR3 sequence (DNA): TGTGCCAGCAGCGTTTCCGGGACAAGGAACACTGAAGCTTTCTTT.

The rearrangement joins TRBV11-2 to TRBJ1-1; no reliable D call. V dropped 5 bases and J dropped 3 bases, with 19 bases sitting between them. CDR3 length: 16 amino acids. Looked up from germline, CDR1 is SGHAT and CDR2 is FQNNGV. The CDR3 is CASSPREVWEDTEAFF. The CDR3 bases are TGTGCCAGCAGCCCGAGAGAGGTATGGGAGGACACTGAAGCTTTCTTT.

The genes are TRBV27 and TRBJ1-2, with TRBD1 identical over 7 bases. The germline CDR1 and CDR2 sequences are MNHEY and SMNVEV (reference sequence). This CDR3 contains 15 residues. V lost 6 bases, J lost 4 bases, and 11 bases stayed unmatched. The CDR3 here is CASRPDGQAPYGYTF. DNA of the CDR3: TGTGCCAGCAGACCTGATGGACAGGCGCCCTATGGCTACACCTTC.

The chain combines TRBV2 with TRBJ2-7; TRBD1 matches at 8 bases. J lost 0 bases, V lost 4 bases, and 5 bases had no gene match. The CDR3 is 15 amino acids. Germline lookup yields CDR1 SNHLY and CDR2 FYNNEI. The CDR3 bases are TGTGCCAGCAGTGGACAGGGGCTAAGCTCCTACGAGCAGTACTTC. Residues: CASSGQGLSSYEQYF.

The rearrangement joins TRBV10-3 to TRBJ1-3; D is perhaps TRBD1 (5 bases). The CDR3 spans 16 residues. Germline CDR1 ENHRY, CDR2 SYGVKD. The V gene lost 4 bases and the J gene lost 0 bases, with 13 bases spanning the gap. Here the CDR3 reads CAISGPTDSSGNTIYF. The DNA of the CDR3 is TGTGCCATCAGTGGGCCGACAGACAGCTCTGGAAACACCATATATTTT.

This rearrangement joins TRBV6-6 to TRBJ2-5, with D tentatively TRBD2 (5 bases). Germline CDR1 MNHNY, CDR2 SVGAGI (reference sequence). This CDR3 region has 12 residues. Trimming stripped 8 bases from V and 2 bases from J, with 9 bases between. The CDR3 DNA reads TGTGCCAGCGGCCGGAGGCAAGAGACCCAGTACTTC. It translates to CASGRRQETQYF.

The V call is TRBV6-5, the J call TRBJ1-1, with 7 nucleotides matching TRBD1. Germline-derived CDR1 and CDR2 are MNHEY and SVGAGI. The V segment lost 2 bases and the J segment 11 bases; nucleotides outside the gene matches: 11. The CDR3 runs to 14 residues. This chain's CDR3 is CASSYDQGGLGAFF. The CDR3 DNA sequence: TGTGCCAGCAGTTACGATCAAGGGGGCTTGGGGGCTTTCTTT.

The chain recombines TRBV9 with TRBJ2-7; D not resolved. The CDR3 has 14 amino acids. CDR1 and CDR2 (germline): SGDLS, YYNGEE. V was pared by 5 bases and J by 1 base, with 13 bases between. The CDR3 spells CASSVGGESYEQYF. CDR3 sequence (DNA): TGTGCCAGCAGTGTGGGTGGAGAGTCCTACGAGCAGTACTTC.

This clone was detected only once. CDR3 sequence reads: CASSVIQETQYF. The CDR3 DNA is TGTGCCAGCAGCGTAATACAAGAGACCCAGTACTTC. The V call is TRBV5-8, the J call TRBJ2-5; no reliable D call. Germline V gene sequence: CDR1 SGHTS, CDR2 YDEGEE. Trimming removed 4 bases at V and 2 bases at J, with 6 bases between. CDR3 length: 12 amino acids.

The V call is TRBV9, the J call TRBJ1-1; D not resolved. This CDR3 comprises 14 residues. V gave up 0 bases and J gave up 11 bases, with 17 bases separating them. CDR1 SGDLS and CDR2 YYNGEE come from the germline V gene. The CDR3 is CASSVVVGRGGAFF. The CDR3 DNA sequence: TGTGCCAGCAGCGTAGTAGTGGGTAGAGGCGGGGCTTTCTTT.

This chain joins TRBV6-5 and TRBJ2-7; D might be TRBD2 (6 bases). Germline V lookup: CDR1 MNHEY, CDR2 SVGAGI. This CDR3 has 12 amino acids. V was clipped by 6 bases and J by 4 bases, with 10 bases between them. The CDR3 bases are TGTGCCAGCAGACATGCGGGGTACGAGCAGTACTTC. This sequence encodes CASRHAGYEQYF.

The chain recombines TRBV6-1 with TRBJ1-1; D remains ambiguous. Germline CDR1 MNHNS, CDR2 SASEGT. Trimming left V 7 bases short and J 7 bases short, with 13 bases between. The CDR3 consists of 12 residues. CDR3 bases: TGTGCCAGCACCCAAGCCGGGTTTGAAGCTTTCTTT. This sequence encodes CASTQAGFEAFF.

The chain employs TRBV29-1 and TRBJ2-3, with 10 nucleotides matching TRBD2. There are 14 residues in the CDR3. Germline V gene data show CDR1 as SQVTM and CDR2 as ANQGSEA. The J segment lost 4 bases and the V segment lost 6 bases, leaving 7 bases of the junction unmatched. As DNA, the CDR3 is TGCAGCGTAGCCGAGCGGGGGGGCGCAGATACGCAGTATTTT. Its translation is CSVAERGGADTQYF.

The rearrangement joins TRBV19 to TRBJ2-7; 10 bases are a match to TRBD1. The germline V gene encodes CDR1 LNHDA and CDR2 SQIVND (reference sequence). The CDR3 length is 15 residues. V lost 2 bases and J lost 3; bases outside the gene matches: 4. CDR3 in amino acids: CASSIPGQGRYEQYF. In nucleotides, the CDR3 is TGTGCCAGTAGTATACCGGGACAGGGGCGCTACGAGCAGTACTTC.